This TCR beta chain stems from a study of radiation and T cells in renal cell carcinoma. Germline CDR1 reads KGHSH; CDR2 reads LQKENI. CDR3 size: 15 residues. Trimming stripped 3 bases from V and 2 bases from J, with 8 bases between. Profiling relied on immunoSEQ multiplex PCR, and the TCRdb table lists in-frame clones only, not all of them. The table lists around 180,000 clones, about nine tenths of them singletons. The time point denotes: blood 4 weeks post-SBRT, at nephrectomy. Treatment indicated: 15 Gy SBRT to primary tumor, nephrectomy 4 weeks later. The TCR comes from a woman between 50 and 59 years old with renal cell carcinoma. Sequencing used blood, obtained from a patient whose treatment included radiotherapy and nephrectomy. The rearrangement joins TRBV18 to TRBJ2-6; D is possibly TRBD1 (6 bases). This chain's CDR3 is CASSPTGTGANVLTF. In nucleotides, the CDR3 is TGTGCCAGCTCACCTACAGGGACTGGGGCCAACGTCCTGACTTTC.